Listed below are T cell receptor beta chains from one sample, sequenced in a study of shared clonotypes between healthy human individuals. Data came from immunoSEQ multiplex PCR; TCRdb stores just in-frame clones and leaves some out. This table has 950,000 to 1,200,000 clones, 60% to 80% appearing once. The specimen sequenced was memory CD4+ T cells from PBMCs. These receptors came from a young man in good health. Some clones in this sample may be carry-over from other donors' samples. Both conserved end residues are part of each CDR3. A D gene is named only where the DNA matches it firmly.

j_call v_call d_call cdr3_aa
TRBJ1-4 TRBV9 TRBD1 CASSPGTGGREKLFF
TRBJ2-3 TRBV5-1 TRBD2 CASSLRALAGTSTDTQYF
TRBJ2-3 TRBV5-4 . CASSPTGGLPDTQYF
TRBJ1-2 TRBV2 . CASSENRVPYTHGYTF
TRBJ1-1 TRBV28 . CASIQGGTEAFF
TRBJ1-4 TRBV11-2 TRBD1 CASSSLQGKVEKLFF
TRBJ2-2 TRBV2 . CASIVDGRELFF
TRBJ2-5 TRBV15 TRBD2 CATSRGGEGETQYF
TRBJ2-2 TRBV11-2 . CASSPGTMNTGELFF
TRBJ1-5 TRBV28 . CASRKGGNQPQHF
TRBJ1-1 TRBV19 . CASSIRVNTEAFF
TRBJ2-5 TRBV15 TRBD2 CATSRGSTGGSIHETQYF
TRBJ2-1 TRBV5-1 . CASSTLDGSSYNEQFF
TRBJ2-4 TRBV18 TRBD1 CASSPPGQTLKNIQYF
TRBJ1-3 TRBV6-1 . CASRVETVGNTIYF
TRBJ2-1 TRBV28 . CASSPNKGGSNEQFF
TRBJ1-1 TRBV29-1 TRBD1 CSVAGQGNTEAFF
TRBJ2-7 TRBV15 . CATSRAGVSYEQYF
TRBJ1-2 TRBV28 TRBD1 CASSHRDRGRGYTF
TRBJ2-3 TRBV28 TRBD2 CASSMPGLTPFGSDTQYF
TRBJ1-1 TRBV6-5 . CASGLRGGTEAFF
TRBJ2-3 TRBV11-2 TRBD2 CASSLDPVAGGEDTQYF